This T cell receptor beta chain was identified during a study of T cell responses to AZD1222 COVID-19 vaccine. Study-wide results and limits: The breadth and depth of Spike-specific TCRs increased once two AZD1222 doses had been given. Along spike, vaccine-associated CD4 TCRs were found throughout, with dominance at 160-218 and 743-854. Close to half of spike-specific TCRs reportedly recognize unmutated variant regions. At study baseline, merely about 6 AZD1222 recipients were seropositive.

Clones were read by immunoSEQ multiplex PCR, and TCRdb kept only the in-frame ones, dropping some. This table has 100,000 or so clones, approximately 83% appearing once. Points on this clone: Antigen unknown.

The V and J ends lost 1 base and 7 bases respectively, with 10 bases between them. The CDR3 has 13 amino acids. This receptor was taken from an adult in good health. Here the sequenced sample was peripheral blood, taken on day 0 of AZD1222 vaccination. The gene calls are TRBV12-3 or TRBV12-4 and TRBJ1-2; tentatively, D is TRBD1 (5 bases). The CDR3 region has the DNA TGTGCCAGCAGTTTAGGACGGGGCGCTGGCTACACCTTC. It yields the protein CASSLGRGAGYTF.